This record covers a single T cell receptor beta chain. Its antigen is as yet unknown. Researchers ran immunoSEQ v3.0 at survey level. Sequencing was performed with immunoSEQ multiplex PCR; in TCRdb, only in-frame clones are kept and a portion is missing. The sample carries roughly 11,000 clones, 80% to 90% recorded once. The data originate from a study of long-term antiretroviral therapy in people with HIV. The study's findings and limits: Whereas controls had wider CDR3 length ranges, HIV repertoires had narrower ones. At every time point, clones expanded before ART dominated the repertoire.

This CDR3 has 15 residues. Germline V gene sequence: CDR1 SGHAT, CDR2 FQNNGV. The ends lost 5 bases at V and 1 base at J; junction bases unmatched: 2. The specimen comprised unsorted PBMCs, sampled 0.2 years before starting antiretroviral therapy. The V call is TRBV11-2, the J call TRBJ1-1; 12 bases match TRBD1. The origin of this receptor is a woman aged 40 to 55 with HIV. CDR3: CASSPGQGANTEAFF. Written as DNA, the CDR3 is TGTGCCAGCAGCCCGGGACAGGGGGCGAACACTGAAGCTTTCTTT.